This is a list of T cell receptor beta chains from one sample in a study of blood T cell repertoires in COVID-19. Assay: immunoSEQ multiplex PCR; the TCRdb copy retains only in-frame clones and omits some. The sample lists approximately 100,000 clones, 75% to 90% occurring once. The sequenced material came from peripheral blood. These receptors were collected from an elderly woman with acute or convalescent COVID-19. The CDR3 runs from the conserved cysteine through the conserved F or W.

CDR3aa	v_gene	j_gene
CASSLSRGEKLFF	TRBV4-3	TRBJ1-4
CARGVAGGADTQYF	TRBV6-5	TRBJ2-3
CSVDLSRRETQYF	TRBV29-1	TRBJ2-5
CASSRRLAGLQETQYF	TRBV27	TRBJ2-5
CASSLAGTDNEKLFF	TRBV5-1	TRBJ1-4
CASRFRDSSYEQYF	TRBV19	TRBJ2-7
CASSQARRQGNYGYTF	TRBV3-1/TRBV3-2	TRBJ1-2
CATSDQGRYYGYTF	TRBV24-1	TRBJ1-2
CASSSGLARNTGELFF	TRBV6-6	TRBJ2-2
CASSITAGSPLKAFF	TRBV19	TRBJ1-1
CASSLELIVAGGETQYF	TRBV11-2	TRBJ2-5
CASSSGGGLYGYTF	TRBV27	TRBJ1-2
CAISEFSEQYF	TRBV10-3	TRBJ2-7
CAWRPSGSYEQYF	TRBV30	TRBJ2-7
CASSRDAYGGVGWTEAFF	TRBV7-2	TRBJ1-1
CASSSMGEITEAFF	TRBV5-1	TRBJ1-1
CASSHGPSGTDTQYF	TRBV5-4	TRBJ2-3
CASSIFQGGLSSGANVLTF	TRBV19	TRBJ2-6
CASSVVGWNTGELFF	TRBV9	TRBJ2-2
CASGGTSGTDTQYF	TRBV21-1	TRBJ2-3
CASSQGGHTEAFF	TRBV3-1/TRBV3-2	TRBJ1-1
CATSDLQWFREPGANVLTF	TRBV24-1	TRBJ2-6
CASSLGLAAVFSTDTQYF	TRBV13	TRBJ2-3
CASSEYGATWSTEAFF	TRBV25-1	TRBJ1-1
CASSLWGGTDTQYF	TRBV5-1	TRBJ2-3
CATSRLAGSSVVSYNEQFF	TRBV15	TRBJ2-1
CASSLFLYGRAYNEQFF	TRBV5-5	TRBJ2-1
CASSWWQGANYEQYF	TRBV5-1	TRBJ2-7
CASSPRQQETQYF	TRBV18	TRBJ2-5
CASSLVGDTGELFF	TRBV7-6	TRBJ2-2
CASSLAGGQETQYF	TRBV5-1	TRBJ2-5
CATSRDITSGGIPNQETQYF	TRBV15	TRBJ2-5
CASNPGERNTIYF	TRBV6-5	TRBJ1-3
CASSLTSGPQETQYF	TRBV5-1	TRBJ2-5
CASRPRPRQGGTYEQYF	TRBV28	TRBJ2-7
CASSLPPVAGGKETQYF	TRBV5-4	TRBJ2-5
CASSPRGLHSYEQYF	TRBV13	TRBJ2-7
CASSPQGAEAFF	TRBV12-3/TRBV12-4	TRBJ1-1
CATRKGTLPTDTQYF	TRBV24-1	TRBJ2-3
CASSLAPGNSYNEQFF	TRBV7-2	TRBJ2-1
CATESSYNSPLHF	TRBV7-9	TRBJ1-6
CASSPSDGYTF	TRBV18	TRBJ1-2
CAWSGGAGNQPQHF	TRBV30	TRBJ1-5
CATSDPGQGRSYTF	TRBV24-1	TRBJ1-2
CASRRTGIYYGYTF	TRBV28	TRBJ1-2
CASSVQRGGPRTGELFF	TRBV9	TRBJ2-2
CASSKGQPTSYEQYF	TRBV19	TRBJ2-7
CASRQGHGYTF	TRBV25-1	TRBJ1-2
CASSPPRTDNTDTQYF	TRBV18	TRBJ2-3
CASSLGQGQGHSPLHF	TRBV5-1	TRBJ1-6
CASSYDAGQGLYYGYTF	TRBV6-2/TRBV6-3	TRBJ1-2
CASSLQGVSYGYTF	TRBV14	TRBJ1-2
CASSLLPHGYTF	TRBV7-9	TRBJ1-2
CAISGTGNSPLHF	TRBV10-3	TRBJ1-6
CASSMRQGGNQPQHF	TRBV19	TRBJ1-5
CASSIDLWRSGEIF	TRBV19	TRBJ2-2